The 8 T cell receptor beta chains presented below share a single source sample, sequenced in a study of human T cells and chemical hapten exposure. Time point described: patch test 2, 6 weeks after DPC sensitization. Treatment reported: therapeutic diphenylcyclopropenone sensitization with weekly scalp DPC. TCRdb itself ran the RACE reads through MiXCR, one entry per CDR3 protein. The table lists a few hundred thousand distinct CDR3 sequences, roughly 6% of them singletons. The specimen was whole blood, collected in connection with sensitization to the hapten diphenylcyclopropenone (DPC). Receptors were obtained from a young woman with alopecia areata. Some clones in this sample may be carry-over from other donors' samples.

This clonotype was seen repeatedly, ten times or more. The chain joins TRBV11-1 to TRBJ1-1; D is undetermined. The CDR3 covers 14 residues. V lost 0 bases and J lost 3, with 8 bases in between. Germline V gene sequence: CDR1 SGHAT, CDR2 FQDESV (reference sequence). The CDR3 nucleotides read TGTGCCAGCAGCTTAGCTGGGGTCGACACTGAAGCTTTCTTT. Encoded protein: CASSLAGVDTEAFF.

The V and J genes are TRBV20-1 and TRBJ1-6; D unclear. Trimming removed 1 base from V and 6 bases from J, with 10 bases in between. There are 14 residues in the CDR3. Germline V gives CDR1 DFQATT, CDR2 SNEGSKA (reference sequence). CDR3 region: CSARGVSSNSPLHF. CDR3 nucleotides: TGCAGTGCTAGAGGGGTCTCTTCTAATTCACCCCTCCACTTT.

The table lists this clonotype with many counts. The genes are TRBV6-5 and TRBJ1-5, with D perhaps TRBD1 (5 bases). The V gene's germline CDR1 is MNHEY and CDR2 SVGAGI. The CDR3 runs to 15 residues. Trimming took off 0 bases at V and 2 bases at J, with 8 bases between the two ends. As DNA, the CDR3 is TGTGCCAGCAGTTACTCAGGGGTAGGCAATCAGCCCCAGCATTTT. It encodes CASSYSGVGNQPQHF.

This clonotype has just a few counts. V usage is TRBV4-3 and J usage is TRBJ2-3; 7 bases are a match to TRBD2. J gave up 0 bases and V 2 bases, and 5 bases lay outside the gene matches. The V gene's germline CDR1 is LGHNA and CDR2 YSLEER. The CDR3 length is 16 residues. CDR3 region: CASSQWGGDSTDTQYF. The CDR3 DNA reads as TGCGCCAGCAGCCAATGGGGGGGGGATAGCACAGATACGCAGTATTTT.

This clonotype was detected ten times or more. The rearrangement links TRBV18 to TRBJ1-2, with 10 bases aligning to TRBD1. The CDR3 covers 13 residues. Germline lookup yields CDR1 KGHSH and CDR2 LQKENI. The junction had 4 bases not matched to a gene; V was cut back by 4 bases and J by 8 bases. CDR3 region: CASSRQGAQGYTF. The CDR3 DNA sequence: TGTGCCAGCTCACGACAGGGGGCGCAAGGCTACACCTTC.

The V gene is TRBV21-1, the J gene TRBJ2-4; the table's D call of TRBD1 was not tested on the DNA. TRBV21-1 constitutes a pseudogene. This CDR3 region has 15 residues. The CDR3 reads CASSKGRQDKNIQYF. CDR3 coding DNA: TGTGCCAGCAGCAAGGGGCGGCAGGACAAAAACATTCAGTACTTC.

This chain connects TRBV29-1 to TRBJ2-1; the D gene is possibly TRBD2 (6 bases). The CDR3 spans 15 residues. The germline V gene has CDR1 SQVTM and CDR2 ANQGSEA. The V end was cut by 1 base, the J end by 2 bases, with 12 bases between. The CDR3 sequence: CSVEAPGEAYNEQFF. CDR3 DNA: TGCAGCGTTGAAGCCCCGGGGGAAGCCTACAATGAGCAGTTCTTC.

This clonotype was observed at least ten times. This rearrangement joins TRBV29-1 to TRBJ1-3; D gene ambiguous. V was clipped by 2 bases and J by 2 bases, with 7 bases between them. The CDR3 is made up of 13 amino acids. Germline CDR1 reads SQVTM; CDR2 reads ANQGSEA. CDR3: CSVESGAGNTIYF. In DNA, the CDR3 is TGCAGCGTTGAATCCGGGGCTGGAAACACCATATATTTT.